This T cell receptor beta chain was profiled in a study of T cell repertoires in aging, cancer and after chemotherapy. Whole-study context: Some 10 million TCR reads were in the whole dataset.

Trimming at V came to 5 bases and at J to 5 bases, leaving 6 bases not matched to a gene. There are 14 residues in the CDR3. Germline-derived CDR1 and CDR2 are SGHAT and FQNNGV. This clonotype has more than one count but fewer than ten. Rearranged V-D-J TRB sequences were amplified with a mixed TRB-A/B primer pool. Each CDR3 protein gets one entry after TCRdb re-called the multiplex PCR reads with MiXCR. The sample contains more than 400 distinct CDR3 sequences, roughly two fifths of which appear only once. Peripheral blood genomic DNA, not sorted cells or RNA, was the template. This TCR was sampled from a human donor with a blood cancer. The chain joins TRBV11-2 to TRBJ2-7; TRBD2 aligns across 10 bases. Sequenced input: blood. CDR3 in amino acids: CASSLLAGFDEQYF. CDR3 nucleotides: TGTGCCAGCAGCCTACTAGCGGGATTTGACGAGCAGTACTTC.